The next 5 T cell receptor beta chains were all read from a single sample in a study of CD8+ T cells in alopecia areata. TCR sequencing used cDNA made by reverse transcription of extracted RNA. Assay: immunoSEQ multiplex PCR; the TCRdb copy retains only in-frame clones and omits some. The table has more than 200,000 clones, roughly two thirds seen once. The sample was CD4+ T cells sorted from blood, taken at week 0. The receptor set was obtained from a human donor with alopecia areata.

The chain is built from TRBV4-1 and TRBJ2-5; 7 bases match TRBD2. The germline CDR1 and CDR2 sequences are MGHRA and YSYEKL. Germline trimming cut 1 base from V and 5 bases from J; bases unmatched to any gene: 10. CDR3 length: 16 residues. The CDR3 reads CASSQGGVGGIETQYF. The CDR3 DNA reads TGCGCCAGCAGCCAAGGAGGAGTCGGGGGGATTGAGACCCAGTACTTC.

The rearrangement uses TRBV4-2 and TRBJ2-1; a weak D match, TRBD2 (6 bases). Trimming cost V 0 bases and J 0 bases, with 9 bases left between them. Germline lookup yields CDR1 LGHNA and CDR2 YNFKEQ. The CDR3 has 16 amino acids. CDR3 sequence (DNA): TGTGCCAGCAGCCAAGAGGGACTCACCTCCTACAATGAGCAGTTCTTC. It codes for CASSQEGLTSYNEQFF.

The chain joins TRBV7-2 to TRBJ2-5; 10 bases match TRBD2. V shed 1 base and J 1 base; nucleotides not matched to a gene: 3. Germline V gene data show CDR1 as SGHTA and CDR2 as FQGNSA. The CDR3 has 16 residues. This chain's CDR3 is CASSLGSGGPQETQYF. CDR3 DNA sequence: TGTGCCAGCAGCTTAGGTAGCGGGGGGCCCCAAGAGACCCAGTACTTC.

Regarding this clone: This same CDR3 is encoded by further DNA sequences in the sample. V and J are TRBV5-1 and TRBJ2-4; tentatively, D is TRBD2 (6 bases). V was trimmed by 0 bases and J by 5 bases, leaving 6 bases between them. Germline CDR1 and CDR2: SGHRS and YFSETQ. This CDR3 has 13 amino acids. CDR3 in amino acids: CASSLAGENIQYF. As DNA, the CDR3 is TGCGCCAGCAGCTTGGCGGGGGAAAACATTCAGTACTTC.

This clone has only a few counts. CDR3 DNA sequence: TGTGCCAGTAGTGTCGCCGGGGGGGACATTCAGTACTTC. This encodes CASSVAGGDIQYF. The rearrangement uses TRBV19 and TRBJ2-4; the match to TRBD2 covers 8 bases. Germline CDR1 LNHDA, CDR2 SQIVND (reference sequence). The CDR3 covers 13 residues. V lost 5 bases to trimming and J lost 8 bases; unmatched junction nucleotides: 5.